One and the same sample provided the 2 T cell receptor beta chains below, sequenced in a study of identical twins (dated by TCRdb to 2016 to 2017). Library construction relied on 5' RACE. TCRdb shows the sequencer as Illumina HiSeq 2000. Using fastp trimming at Q25 and MiXCR clonotype assembly, TCRdb reanalyzed the public sequencing data and kept in-frame beta chains. Each CDR3 protein gets just one entry, which takes the most common genes and DNA from the rows behind it. The sample table lists under 350,000 distinct CDR3 sequences, less than 9.5% of them with a count of one. Roughly 6.4% of the sample rests with the top ten. This sample was shared with a second study, whose subject was yellow fever vaccine responses in identical twins.

Sequencing was performed on CD8+ T cells sorted from blood. These receptors were collected from a woman in her late teens or twenties in good health.

In this sample, this clonotype turned up many times. The chain employs TRBV6-5 and TRBJ2-1; D possibly corresponds to TRBD2 (5 bases). The ends were cut back, 2 bases at V and 5 bases at J, with 16 bases in the middle. Germline CDR1 and CDR2: MNHEY and SVGAGI. This CDR3 contains 16 residues. CDR3 sequence reads: CASSYGPGTSDNEQFF. The CDR3 region has the DNA TGTGCCAGCAGTTACGGGCCGGGAACATCCGACAATGAGCAGTTCTTC.

V and J are TRBV18 and TRBJ2-3, with 11 positions matching TRBD2. Trimming removed 8 bases from V and 6 bases from J; junction bases left unmatched: 13. The germline V gene has CDR1 KGHSH and CDR2 LQKENI. The CDR3 totals 16 residues. The CDR3 region is CASTPLAGAGVDTQYF. The CDR3 bases are TGTGCCAGCACCCCACTAGCGGGGGCCGGCGTGGATACGCAGTATTTT. Using reference TRBV18 and TRBJ2-3 for the parts outside the CDR3, the full variable domain is NAGVMQNPRHLVRRRGQEARLRCSPMKGHSHVYWYRQLPEEGLKFMVYLQKENIIDESGMPKERFSAEFPKEGPSILRIQQVVRGDSAAYFCASTPLAGAGVDTQYFGPGTRLTVL.